The 22 T cell receptor beta chains below were found in one sample sequenced in a study of T cells of healthy individuals. TCRdb reprocessed the 5' RACE reads with MiXCR, giving one entry per CDR3 protein. In the table there are about 96,000 distinct CDR3 sequences, roughly 18% of which are singletons. The origin of the receptors is a human donor in good health.

This clonotype is categorized as medium-sized (0.01 to 0.1%). The CDR3 DNA reads TGCAGTGCTAGAGATGGGGGGGCTCAAGAGACCCAGTACTTC. Protein product: CSARDGGAQETQYF. V is TRBV20-1 and J is TRBJ2-5; a weak D match, TRBD2 (7 bases). The CDR3 loop spans 14 amino acids. Trimming cost V 0 bases and J 2 bases, with 10 bases left between them. The germline gives CDR1 DFQATT, CDR2 SNEGSKA (reference sequence).

V and J are TRBV6-5 and TRBJ2-3; TRBD2 matches 14 bases. This CDR3 region has 15 residues. V shed 6 bases, J shed 5 bases, and the junction held 4 bases outside the gene matches. Germline V gene lookup returns CDR1 MNHEY and CDR2 SVGAGI. The CDR3 protein is CASRRLAGGLDTQYF. CDR3 DNA: TGTGCCAGCAGACGACTAGCGGGGGGGCTAGATACGCAGTATTTT.

A few counts support this clonotype. The J gene is TRBJ2-3, the V gene TRBV20-1; D gene ambiguous. From germline, CDR1 is DFQATT and CDR2 SNEGSKA (reference sequence). Trimming stripped 0 bases from V and 1 base from J, with 20 bases between. The CDR3 loop spans 18 amino acids. The CDR3 DNA reads as TGCAGTGCTAGAGACGAGGCGCACAGAGCTAGAGGCACAGATACGCAGTATTTT. This encodes CSARDEAHRARGTDTQYF.

The rearrangement links TRBV27 to TRBJ2-1; D ambiguous. CDR1 MNHEY and CDR2 SMNVEV come from the germline V gene (reference sequence). The CDR3 sequence is 13 residues long. Trimming took 2 bases from V and 9 from J, leaving 11 bases between them. CDR3 loop: CASSLGPVGEQFF. The CDR3 DNA is TGTGCCAGCAGTTTAGGACCAGTCGGTGAGCAGTTCTTC.

The chain carries TRBV19 and TRBJ2-2, with no clear D. Germline-derived CDR1 and CDR2 are LNHDA and SQIVND (reference sequence). V was trimmed by 6 bases and J by 5 bases, leaving 13 bases between them. CDR3 length: 14 residues. The CDR3 spells CASRPGRTTGELFF. CDR3 nucleotide sequence: TGTGCCAGTAGACCTGGACGGACGACCGGGGAGCTGTTTTTT. Variable domain in full (rest from reference TRBV19 and TRBJ2-2): DGGITQSPKYLFRKEGQNVTLSCEQNLNHDAMYWYRQDPGQGLRLIYYSQIVNDFQKGDIAEGYSVSREKKESFPLTVTSAQKNPTAFYLCASRPGRTTGELFFGEGSRLTVL.

This clonotype was counted only a few times. This sequence joins TRBV19 and TRBJ2-1, with D possibly matching TRBD2 (6 bases). Germline assignment: CDR1 LNHDA and CDR2 SQIVND (reference sequence). This CDR3 contains 17 residues. Trimming shortened V by 1 base and J by 1 base, and 14 bases separated the two germline ends. CDR3 sequence reads: CASSIGLADHSYNEQFF. The DNA for the CDR3 is TGTGCCAGTAGTATAGGGTTAGCGGACCATTCCTACAATGAGCAGTTCTTC. Full variable domain (outside the CDR3, taken from reference TRBV19 and TRBJ2-1): DGGITQSPKYLFRKEGQNVTLSCEQNLNHDAMYWYRQDPGQGLRLIYYSQIVNDFQKGDIAEGYSVSREKKESFPLTVTSAQKNPTAFYLCASSIGLADHSYNEQFFGPGTRLTVL.

This clonotype came up many times. J is TRBJ2-5 and V is TRBV20-1, with D maybe TRBD1 (6 bases). CDR3 length equals 13 residues. CDR1 and CDR2 from the germline V gene are DFQATT and SNEGSKA (reference sequence). The V and J ends lost 3 bases and 4 bases respectively, with 12 bases between them. The CDR3 sequence: CSARGAGGETQYF. CDR3 coding DNA: TGCAGTGCTAGGGGGGCGGGTGGAGAGACCCAGTACTTC.

The table lists this clonotype with a few counts. The J gene is TRBJ2-7, the V gene TRBV21-1; the table's D call, TRBD1, has no DNA check behind it. TRBV21-1 is given as a pseudogene. The CDR3 has 17 amino acids. The CDR3 DNA is TGTGCCAGCAGCAAACAATACCGGGACCAGAGCTCCTACGAGCAGTACTTC. This encodes CASSKQYRDQSSYEQYF.

Only a few counts were recorded for this clonotype. V usage is TRBV15 and J usage is TRBJ2-2, with a weak D call TRBD2 (7 bases). The CDR3 spans 16 residues. The germline gives CDR1 LNHNV, CDR2 YYDKDF (reference sequence). V was clipped by 3 bases and J by 6 bases, with 17 bases between them. CDR3 nucleotide sequence: TGTGCCACCAGCAGCCTTACACGGGGGGCGCCCGGGGAGCTGTTTTTT. The encoded protein is CATSSLTRGAPGELFF.

The rearrangement links TRBV9 to TRBJ2-1; a weak D match, TRBD2 (6 bases). This CDR3 has 16 amino acids. V lost 4 bases to trimming and J lost 3 bases, with 17 bases between them. In germline, CDR1 is SGDLS, CDR2 YYNGEE. The CDR3 reads CASSPPGGLNYNEQFF. DNA of the CDR3: TGTGCCAGCAGCCCCCCCGGTGGACTAAACTACAATGAGCAGTTCTTC.

This clonotype came up a few times. V is TRBV20-1 and J is TRBJ2-1; 10 bases map to TRBD2. Germline values: CDR1 DFQATT, CDR2 SNEGSKA (reference sequence). This CDR3 comprises 16 residues. Trimming removed 1 base from V and 8 bases from J; junction bases left unmatched: 11. The chain's CDR3 is CSARVLPGLASDEQFF. CDR3 coding DNA: TGCAGTGCTAGAGTTCTCCCGGGACTAGCGAGCGATGAGCAGTTCTTC.

This chain links TRBV20-1 with TRBJ2-1, with D unclear. The CDR3 totals 16 residues. Per the germline V gene, CDR1 is DFQATT and CDR2 is SNEGSKA (reference sequence). V gave up 0 bases and J gave up 8 bases, with 20 bases separating them. The DNA for the CDR3 is TGCAGTGCTAGAGATCGAATTCCGAAGAAGTGGGATGAGCAGTTCTTC. Translated: CSARDRIPKKWDEQFF.

The CDR3 is CSARAPSGPIPQYF. CDR3 DNA sequence: TGCAGTGCTAGAGCGCCTAGCGGGCCCATCCCGCAGTATTTT. The chain couples TRBV20-1 to TRBJ2-3, with TRBD2 matching 8 bases. The junction had 10 bases not matched to a gene; V was cut back by 1 base and J by 10 bases. Germline CDR1 is DFQATT and CDR2 is SNEGSKA (reference sequence). There are 14 residues in the CDR3.

The V and J genes are TRBV20-1 and TRBJ2-7; 9 bases fit TRBD1. The germline V gene encodes CDR1 DFQATT and CDR2 SNEGSKA (reference sequence). The J segment lost 5 bases and the V segment lost 5 bases, leaving 7 bases of the junction unmatched. The CDR3 is made up of 13 amino acids. The DNA of the CDR3 is TGCAGTGCTCCGAGACAGGGGGGCCACGAGCAGTACTTC. Its translation: CSAPRQGGHEQYF.

This chain connects TRBV7-8 to TRBJ1-5; D might be TRBD1 (6 bases). V lost 5 bases to trimming and J lost 4 bases, with 18 bases between them. This CDR3 comprises 16 residues. The germline V gene has CDR1 SGHVS and CDR2 FQNEAQ. CDR3 nucleotides: TGTGCCAGCAGCCCCGGAGAGGCCGGGACAAATCAGCCCCAGCATTTT. Translating gives CASSPGEAGTNQPQHF. The full variable domain, with the rest looked up from reference TRBV7-8 and TRBJ1-5, is GAGVSQSPRYKVAKRGQDVALRCDPISGHVSLFWYQQALGQGPEFLTYFQNEAQLDKSGLPSDRFFAERPEGSVSTLKIQRTQQEDSAVYLCASSPGEAGTNQPQHFGDGTRLSIL.

This chain uses TRBV11-1 with TRBJ2-3, with D perhaps matching TRBD1 (5 bases). Germline assignment: CDR1 SGHAT and CDR2 FQDESV (reference sequence). The germline V and J ends were trimmed by 5 bases and 1 base, with 13 bases remaining between them. This CDR3 contains 15 residues. CDR3 protein: CASSTTVKGTDTQYF. CDR3 coding DNA: TGTGCCAGCAGCACGACAGTGAAAGGCACAGATACGCAGTATTTT.

The CDR3 nucleotides read TGTGCCAGCAGCTCGGGGACTAGCGGGAGTATGGGGAATGAGCAGTTCTTC. Translation gives CASSSGTSGSMGNEQFF. The chain joins TRBV7-3 to TRBJ2-1, with 14 bases identical to TRBD2. The CDR3 runs 17 residues. CDR1 and CDR2 (germline): SGHTA, FQGTGA. Germline trimming cut 4 bases from V and 7 bases from J; bases unmatched to any gene: 9.

V gene TRBV7-3 combines with J gene TRBJ1-6; TRBD1 agrees at 8 bases. Per the germline V gene, CDR1 is SGHTA and CDR2 is FQGTGA. J gave up 9 bases and V 5 bases, and 3 bases lay outside the gene matches. CDR3 size: 13 residues. The CDR3 region is CASSPGGSSPLHF. Here the CDR3 DNA reads TGTGCCAGCAGCCCAGGGGGCAGTTCACCCCTCCACTTT.

Many counts were recorded for this clonotype. The chain carries TRBV20-1 and TRBJ2-1; perhaps TRBD2 as D (6 bases). V was clipped by 0 bases and J by 6 bases, with 21 bases between them. Germline V gene sequence: CDR1 DFQATT, CDR2 SNEGSKA (reference sequence). The CDR3 loop spans 17 amino acids. CDR3 amino acids: CSARDPPLAPLRNEQFF. In DNA, the CDR3 is TGCAGTGCTAGAGACCCCCCACTAGCCCCTCTACGCAATGAGCAGTTCTTC.

The V gene is TRBV6-2 or TRBV6-3, the J gene TRBJ1-5; a weak D match, TRBD1 (5 bases). CDR3 length: 13 amino acids. The V gene lost 8 bases and the J gene lost 7 bases, with 15 bases spanning the gap. Germline V gene lookup returns CDR1 MNHEY and CDR2 SVGEGT. The CDR3 DNA reads as TGTGCCAGCGTTTGGGGCCCGGGGCAGCCCCAGCATTTT. Translation: CASVWGPGQPQHF.

The chain joins TRBV2 to TRBJ2-5; no definite D call. Trimming cost V 6 bases and J 5 bases, with 7 bases left between them. This CDR3 has 11 amino acids. Germline lookup yields CDR1 SNHLY and CDR2 FYNNEI. CDR3 amino acids: CASRLGETQYF. In DNA form, the CDR3 reads TGTGCCAGCAGACTGGGGGAGACCCAGTACTTC.

This chain joins TRBV20-1 and TRBJ2-5; 9 bases map to TRBD2. Germline V CDR1 and CDR2: DFQATT, SNEGSKA (reference sequence). This CDR3 spans 14 amino acids. V was clipped by 3 bases and J by 5 bases; unmatched bases: 7. The CDR3: CSARAAGGGETQYF. The CDR3 DNA reads TGCAGTGCTAGGGCAGCGGGGGGAGGGGAGACCCAGTACTTC.